These 21 T cell receptor beta chains were all obtained from the same sample, sequenced in a study of shared clonotypes between healthy human individuals. CD45RO-negative, CCR7-selected cells formed the naive CD8 fraction, which excluded terminally differentiated effector memory CD45RA+ cells. Sequencing was performed with immunoSEQ multiplex PCR; in TCRdb, only in-frame clones are kept and a portion is missing. Of around 1.9 million clones detected, about 93% appear once; the ten largest clones hold around 1.7%. Sequencing was done on a sample of naive CD8+ T cells from PBMCs. The receptors stem from a young man in good health. Some clones in this sample may be carry-over from other donors' samples.

The chain carries TRBV6-1 and TRBJ2-1, with TRBD2 identical over 9 bases. CDR1 is MNHNS, CDR2 SASEGT, per germline. V dropped 3 bases and J dropped 9; count of bases not matched to a gene: 9. The CDR3 runs 15 residues. The CDR3 reads CASSDVGGRGVEQFF. CDR3 coding DNA: TGTGCCAGCAGTGACGTGGGCGGGAGGGGAGTTGAGCAGTTCTTC.

The rearrangement links TRBV7-9 to TRBJ2-3; no clear D. This CDR3 has 11 residues. Germline CDR1 reads SEHNR; CDR2 reads FQNEAQ (reference sequence). V was trimmed by 7 bases and J by 8 bases, leaving 10 bases between them. The DNA of the CDR3 is TGTGCCAGCAACGACGGCTCTACGCAGTATTTT. It encodes CASNDGSTQYF.

The chain links TRBV28 to TRBJ2-3; 8 bases are a match to TRBD1. This CDR3 has 14 amino acids. V dropped 5 bases and J dropped 11; count of bases not matched to a gene: 12. From germline, CDR1 is MDHEN and CDR2 SYDVKM. The CDR3 spells CASSHPDRGLRQYF. The DNA for the CDR3 is TGTGCCAGCAGTCATCCCGACAGGGGCTTAAGGCAGTATTTT.

This clone was detected only once. The rearrangement uses TRBV27 and TRBJ2-7, with TRBD1 as a possible D gene (6 bases). V shed 6 bases and J shed 2 bases, with 20 bases lying between them. Germline-derived CDR1 and CDR2 are MNHEY and SMNVEV (reference sequence). CDR3 length equals 16 residues. The CDR3 DNA is TGTGCCAGCAGCCCCGGCGCAGGGGACACCACCTACGAGCAGTACTTC. Translation: CASSPGAGDTTYEQYF.

This chain links TRBV7-2 with TRBJ2-7; 12 bases map to TRBD2. After removal of 7 bases from V and 6 bases from J, the junction contained 1 base not matched to a gene. Germline lookup yields CDR1 SGHTA and CDR2 FQGNSA. The CDR3 consists of 12 residues. CDR3 sequence (DNA): TGTGCCAGCAAGACTAGCGGGAGCGAGCAGTACTTC. Protein sequence: CASKTSGSEQYF.

The J gene is TRBJ2-3, the V gene TRBV19; the match to TRBD2 covers 8 bases. The CDR3 runs 16 residues. J lost 5 bases, V lost 5 bases, and 12 bases had no gene match. From germline, CDR1 is LNHDA and CDR2 SQIVND (reference sequence). The CDR3 protein is CASSPFPAGAGDTQYF. DNA for the CDR3: TGTGCCAGTAGTCCATTTCCAGCGGGAGCCGGAGATACGCAGTATTTT.

V is TRBV7-9 and J is TRBJ2-1; D gene uncertain. Germline-derived CDR1 and CDR2 are SEHNR and FQNEAQ (reference sequence). V lost 6 bases and J lost 2, with 11 bases in between. The CDR3 length is 14 residues. Here the CDR3 reads CASSLEGTYNEQFF. In DNA, the CDR3 is TGTGCCAGCAGTCTCGAAGGAACCTACAATGAGCAGTTCTTC.

The rearrangement joins TRBV25-1 to TRBJ1-3, with 9 bases fitting TRBD1. CDR1 is MGHDK and CDR2 is SYGVNS in the germline V gene. The CDR3 is 15 residues long. With 6 bases clipped from V and 7 bases from J, the junction kept 10 bases outside the gene matches. The CDR3 nucleotides are TGTGCCAGCAGGCCCCGGGGACAGGGAGGGAACACCATATATTTT. Translated, it gives CASRPRGQGGNTIYF.

The chain uses TRBV27 and TRBJ2-1; D possibly corresponds to TRBD1 (6 bases). Per the germline V gene, CDR1 is MNHEY and CDR2 is SMNVEV (reference sequence). This CDR3 contains 16 residues. Trimming left V 1 base short and J 8 bases short, with 18 bases between. The CDR3 region is CASSLLGAQGLDEQFF. CDR3 in DNA: TGTGCCAGCAGTTTATTGGGGGCGCAGGGGTTGGATGAGCAGTTCTTC.

The chain couples TRBV4-2 to TRBJ2-1; no clear D. The V end was cut by 1 base, the J end by 6 bases, with 10 bases between. Germline CDR1 reads LGHNA; CDR2 reads YNFKEQ. The CDR3 runs to 14 residues. The CDR3 region has the DNA TGTGCCAGCAGCCAAGGAAACCCCCTCAATGAGCAGTTCTTC. Amino acids: CASSQGNPLNEQFF.

The chain links TRBV7-9 to TRBJ2-2, with 10 bases that match TRBD2. V lost 5 bases, J lost 7 bases, and 13 bases stayed unmatched. There are 17 residues in the CDR3. The germline gives CDR1 SEHNR, CDR2 FQNEAQ (reference sequence). The CDR3 loop reads CASSDGGLAGDDGELFF. CDR3 coding DNA: TGTGCCAGCAGCGACGGGGGTCTAGCGGGAGATGACGGGGAGCTGTTTTTT.

This sequence joins TRBV27 and TRBJ2-3; TRBD2 agrees at 8 bases. Germline values: CDR1 MNHEY, CDR2 SMNVEV (reference sequence). The CDR3 contains 15 residues. V gave up 2 bases and J gave up 11 bases; unmatched junction bases: 12. The CDR3 reads CASSLVAGGPPGQYF. The CDR3 DNA reads as TGTGCCAGCAGTTTAGTGGCGGGAGGTCCCCCTGGGCAGTATTTT.

The chain uses TRBV27 and TRBJ2-3, with 11 bases lining up with TRBD2. J lost 4 bases, V lost 2 bases, and 5 bases had no gene match. Germline CDR1 MNHEY, CDR2 SMNVEV (reference sequence). The CDR3 runs to 16 residues. DNA for the CDR3: TGTGCCAGCAGTTTAACTAGCGGGAGTCCCCCAGATACGCAGTATTTT. It codes for CASSLTSGSPPDTQYF.

V gene TRBV28 combines with J gene TRBJ1-4; weak D call: TRBD1 (5 bases). CDR3 size: 15 residues. CDR1 is MDHEN, CDR2 SYDVKM, per germline. V was trimmed by 6 bases and J by 4 bases, leaving 15 bases between them. This CDR3 is CASRGIDSINEKLFF. CDR3 DNA: TGTGCCAGCAGGGGGATTGACAGCATTAATGAAAAACTGTTTTTT.

This sequence joins TRBV6-5 and TRBJ2-1, with D perhaps matching TRBD2 (6 bases). Germline CDR1 reads MNHEY; CDR2 reads SVGAGI. With 6 bases removed from V and 5 bases from J, the gap between germline ends came to 14 bases. The CDR3 runs 14 residues. This CDR3 reads CASSSRGGHNEQFF. CDR3 bases: TGTGCCAGCAGCTCCCGGGGAGGACACAATGAGCAGTTCTTC.

The chain has TRBV12-5 and TRBJ2-3; TRBD2 aligns across 10 bases. The CDR3 contains 16 residues. Losses at the gene ends were 6 bases for V and 3 bases for J; bases not matched to a gene: 9. Germline V gene lookup returns CDR1 LGHNT and CDR2 FRNRAP. Here the CDR3 reads CASGPLAGSGTDTQYF. The CDR3 DNA is TGTGCTAGTGGCCCACTAGCGGGATCCGGGACAGATACGCAGTATTTT.

The genes are TRBV27 and TRBJ1-5; D might be TRBD1 (6 bases). The length of the CDR3 is 17 residues. CDR1 MNHEY and CDR2 SMNVEV come from the germline V gene (reference sequence). V lost 5 bases and J 6 bases, leaving 23 bases between the germline ends. The CDR3 region is CASSRNRDILGTQPQHF. Here the CDR3 DNA reads TGTGCCAGCAGTAGGAACCGGGACATCCTAGGAACTCAGCCCCAGCATTTT.

V gene TRBV15 combines with J gene TRBJ1-3; the match to TRBD1 covers 10 bases. This CDR3 is built from 18 residues. The germline V gene encodes CDR1 LNHNV and CDR2 YYDKDF (reference sequence). With 3 bases clipped from V and 0 bases from J, the junction kept 8 bases outside the gene matches. CDR3 sequence reads: CATSRSWTGGISGNTIYF. Here the CDR3 DNA reads TGTGCCACCAGCAGGAGTTGGACAGGGGGTATCTCTGGAAACACCATATATTTT.

The rearrangement joins TRBV6-5 to TRBJ2-3; D unresolved. CDR3 length: 14 amino acids. Germline lookup yields CDR1 MNHEY and CDR2 SVGAGI. The V end was cut by 0 bases, the J end by 0 bases, with 4 bases between. CDR3 nucleotides: TGTGCCAGCAGTTACTCGTTGAGCACAGATACGCAGTATTTT. This translates into CASSYSLSTDTQYF.

V usage is TRBV2 and J usage is TRBJ2-2, with TRBD1 matching over 8 bases. The V and J ends lost 4 bases and 6 bases, in that order; junction bases with no gene match: 10. This CDR3 comprises 16 residues. Germline CDR1 SNHLY, CDR2 FYNNEI. The chain's CDR3 is CASSAPRQGLPGELFF. The CDR3 DNA is TGTGCCAGCAGTGCCCCCCGACAGGGGCTACCCGGGGAGCTGTTTTTT. The whole variable domain, remainder taken from reference TRBV2 and TRBJ2-2, is EPEVTQTPSHQVTQMGQEVILRCVPISNHLYFYWYRQILGQKVEFLVSFYNNEISEKSEIFDDQFSVERPDGSNFTLKIRSTKLEDSAMYFCASSAPRQGLPGELFFGEGSRLTVL.

The V gene is TRBV5-1, the J gene TRBJ1-1; maybe TRBD1 (5 bases). Between the trimmed V and J ends, which lost 4 bases and 2 bases, there was a span of 12 bases. The germline V gene has CDR1 SGHRS and CDR2 YFSETQ. The CDR3 sequence is 14 residues long. CDR3 bases: TGCGCCAGCAGCCCGCTGGGGCAAAACACTGAAGCTTTCTTT. It is translated as CASSPLGQNTEAFF.